The clone carrying this T cell receptor (beta chain) has a handful of counts. This sample is drawn from a study of blood T cell repertoires in COVID-19. The wider study: Sites across the United States, Italy and Spain contributed samples from acute and convalescent COVID-19.

As processed by the authors: Reference gene primer amplification in the assay estimated nucleated cell counts. Profiled with immunoSEQ multiplex PCR; TCRdb holds only in-frame clones, not every one. The DNA gave D and trimming, while V, J and clone size come from that table. The repertoire holds 70,000 or so clones, with roughly 82% as singletons. The sequenced sample consisted of peripheral blood. The clonotype originates from a human donor in a cohort sampled during active COVID-19.

The CDR3 DNA reads TGTGCCAGCAGCTCCCGGACAGGGCCCACTGAAGCTTTCTTT. Amino acids: CASSSRTGPTEAFF. The chain is built from TRBV11-2 and TRBJ1-1, with 8 bases that match TRBD1. Germline V gives CDR1 SGHAT, CDR2 FQNNGV. The V segment lost 4 bases and the J segment 4 bases; nucleotides outside the gene matches: 5. This CDR3 comprises 14 residues.